What follows are 16 T cell receptor beta chains derived from one specimen sequenced in a study of Graves' ophthalmopathy and Graves' hyperthyroidism. CDR3 regions of TCR beta were amplified from RNA transcripts. HTBI primers were employed in first-round RT-PCR, then a second-round multiplex PCR followed. TCRdb re-called the multiplex PCR reads with MiXCR, one entry per CDR3 protein. The table has about 500,000 distinct CDR3 sequences, around 14% seen once. The specimen sequenced was blood. The receptors shown here come from a woman aged 25 to 39 with Graves' ophthalmopathy.

This clonotype has at least ten counts. The rearrangement links TRBV4-1 to TRBJ2-7, with 8 bases lining up with TRBD1. The CDR3 spans 15 residues. Unmatched junction bases numbered 8, after V lost 3 bases and J lost 4 bases. Per the germline V gene, CDR1 is MGHRA and CDR2 is YSYEKL. DNA for the CDR3: TGCGCCAGCAGCCACCTCGGACAGGGCATTTACGAGCAGTACTTC. The encoded protein is CASSHLGQGIYEQYF.

With regard to this clonotype: The junction departs from the called germline gene at one end, perhaps through a read error. V is TRBV5-1 and J is TRBJ2-7; D ambiguous. CDR3 size: 15 residues. Germline lookup yields CDR1 SGHRS and CDR2 YFSETQ. CDR3 DNA sequence: TGCGCCAGCAGCTTGAATCTGGGCCAATCCTACGATCAGTACTTC. Its translation: CASSLNLGQSYDQYF. Based on the CDR3 plus reference TRBV5-1 and TRBJ2-7, the full variable domain is KAGVTQTPRYLIKTRGQQVTLSCSPISGHRSVSWYQQTPGQGLQFLFEYFSETQRNKGNFPGRFSGRQFSNSRSEMNVSTLELGDSALYLCASSLNLGQSYDQYFGPGTRLTVT.

This clonotype came up a few times. CDR3 sequence: CASSSSGGAGIAKNIQYF. In DNA form, the CDR3 reads TGCGCCAGCAGCTCCTCAGGGGGCGCGGGTATAGCCAAAAACATTCAGTACTTC. V and J are TRBV4-1 and TRBJ2-4; 8 bases fit TRBD1. With 5 bases clipped from V and 0 bases from J, the junction kept 12 bases outside the gene matches. Germline lookup yields CDR1 MGHRA and CDR2 YSYEKL. The CDR3 has 18 amino acids.

This clonotype was seen at least ten times. V is TRBV20-1 and J is TRBJ2-5, with D possibly being TRBD1 (6 bases). V was pared by 5 bases and J by 4 bases, with 17 bases between. CDR3 length: 14 amino acids. Germline V gene sequence: CDR1 DFQATT, CDR2 SNEGSKA (reference sequence). The CDR3 spells CSAERPGVGETQYF. The CDR3 DNA sequence: TGCAGTGCTGAAAGACCAGGGGTAGGAGAGACCCAGTACTTC.

In its sample, this clonotype was seen a few times. The chain carries TRBV28 and TRBJ1-6, with 9 bases lining up with TRBD1. There are 16 residues in the CDR3. CDR1 and CDR2 (germline): MDHEN, SYDVKM. Germline trimming cut 6 bases from V and 6 bases from J; bases unmatched to any gene: 9. In nucleotides, the CDR3 is TGTGCCAGCAGATTTTATTCACAGGGGGCTAATTCACCCCTCCACTTT. Its translation is CASRFYSQGANSPLHF.

Concerning this clonotype: An end of the junction differs from the germline gene, which may be a read error. J is TRBJ1-2 and V is TRBV6-1, with TRBD1 as a possible D gene (6 bases). The length of the CDR3 is 15 residues. Germline V gene sequence: CDR1 MNHNS, CDR2 SASEGT. CDR3: CASSEWGAANYDYTF. CDR3 in DNA: TGTGCCAGCAGTGAATGGGGGGCGGCCAACTATGACTACACCTTC.

The genes are TRBV10-1 and TRBJ2-5; tentative D call: TRBD2 (6 bases). CDR1 is WNHNN, CDR2 SYGVQD, per germline (reference sequence). This CDR3 has 15 amino acids. V dropped 5 bases and J dropped 2 bases, with 15 bases sitting between them. As DNA, the CDR3 is TGCGCCAGCAGTCCCGGGGGTCTAGAACAAGAGACCCAGTACTTC. As protein: CASSPGGLEQETQYF.

Many counts were recorded for this clonotype. The J gene is TRBJ1-5, the V gene TRBV28; D might be TRBD1 (5 bases). V shed 5 bases and J shed 4 bases, with 15 bases lying between them. CDR3 length: 15 amino acids. The germline gives CDR1 MDHEN, CDR2 SYDVKM. The CDR3, as DNA: TGTGCCAGCAGTCCACGGGACCTACTTAATCAGCCCCAGCATTTT. Its protein product is CASSPRDLLNQPQHF.

The sample holds many counts of this clonotype. The CDR3 protein is CASSLALAGIYEQYF. The CDR3 DNA sequence: TGCGCCAGCAGCTTGGCCCTAGCGGGGATCTACGAGCAGTACTTC. The chain recombines TRBV5-1 with TRBJ2-7; 9 nucleotides agree with TRBD2. In germline, CDR1 is SGHRS, CDR2 YFSETQ. CDR3 length equals 15 residues. Trimming at V came to 0 bases and at J to 3 bases, leaving 4 bases not matched to a gene.

This clonotype was recorded many times. The V gene is TRBV2, the J gene TRBJ1-2, with D tentatively TRBD1 (5 bases). CDR1 is SNHLY and CDR2 is FYNNEI in the germline V gene. The CDR3 is made up of 12 amino acids. The V end was cut by 9 bases, the J end by 8 bases, with 16 bases between. The CDR3 nucleotides are TGTGCCAGTCAGGGACCCCCTGGGGGCTACACCTTC. This encodes CASQGPPGGYTF.

The J gene is TRBJ2-2, the V gene TRBV5-4, with a tentative D call TRBD2 (5 bases). The CDR3 is 17 amino acids. Germline lookup yields CDR1 SGHNT and CDR2 YYREEE (reference sequence). V lost 1 base, J lost 0 bases, and 13 bases lay in between. In DNA, the CDR3 is TGTGCCAGCAGCTTGTTAAGCCTAGCAGCGAACACCGGGGAGCTGTTTTTT. It codes for CASSLLSLAANTGELFF.

This clonotype showed up many times. V and J are TRBV11-2 and TRBJ2-7; D possibly uses TRBD1 or TRBD2 (6 bases each). V dropped 2 bases and J dropped 5 bases, with 10 bases sitting between them. Germline V gene sequence: CDR1 SGHAT, CDR2 FQNNGV. This CDR3 is built from 13 residues. The CDR3 is CASSLSGGNEQYF. Here the CDR3 DNA reads TGTGCCAGCAGCTTATCCGGGGGCAACGAGCAGTACTTC.

The rearrangement uses TRBV15 and TRBJ1-6; no clear D. This CDR3 comprises 16 residues. Looked up from germline, CDR1 is LNHNV and CDR2 is YYDKDF (reference sequence). V dropped 0 bases and J dropped 1 base, with 7 bases sitting between them. The CDR3 reads CATSRDPGSYNSPLHF. In DNA form, the CDR3 reads TGTGCCACCAGCAGAGATCCAGGATCCTATAATTCACCCCTCCACTTT. Variable domain in full (rest from reference TRBV15 and TRBJ1-6): DAMVIQNPRYQVTQFGKPVTLSCSQTLNHNVMYWYQQKSSQAPKLLFHYYDKDFNNEADTPDNFQSRRPNTSFCFLDIRSPGLGDTAMYLCATSRDPGSYNSPLHFGNGTRLTVT.

This clonotype showed up many times. The V gene is TRBV11-3, the J gene TRBJ1-1; possibly TRBD1 for D (6 bases). The length of the CDR3 is 13 residues. V was shortened by 5 bases and J by 9 bases, with 16 bases between the two germline ends. The germline gives CDR1 SGHNT, CDR2 YENEEA. In nucleotides, the CDR3 is TGTGCCAGCAGCCCACTGGGGGGGCGGAAAGCTTTCTTT. This sequence encodes CASSPLGGRKAFF.

This rearrangement joins TRBV27 to TRBJ1-1; D gene ambiguous. The V end lost 0 bases, the J end lost 5 bases, and 10 bases lay between the germline ends. The germline V gene encodes CDR1 MNHEY and CDR2 SMNVEV (reference sequence). CDR3 length: 14 residues. CDR3 nucleotides: TGTGCCAGCAGTTTATCTCCAATTGGGACTGAAGCTTTCTTT. Its protein is CASSLSPIGTEAFF.

Worth noting for this clonotype: Since a much larger clone is just one base distant, this may be a read error. This rearrangement joins TRBV19 to TRBJ2-7; 9 nucleotides align to TRBD1. Germline values: CDR1 LNHDA, CDR2 SQIVND (reference sequence). J lost 2 bases, V lost 3 bases, and 2 bases had no gene match. The CDR3 sequence is 14 residues long. Here the CDR3 reads CASSMGTGPYEQYF. The CDR3 DNA reads TGTGCCAGTAGTATGGGGACAGGGCCCTACGAGCAGTACTTC. The whole variable domain, filled in from reference TRBV19 and TRBJ2-7, reads DGGITQSPKYLFRKEGQNVTLSCEQNLNHDAMYWYRQDPGQGLRLIYYSQIVNDFQKGDIAEGYSVSREKKESFPLTVTSAQKNPTAFYLCASSMGTGPYEQYFGPGTRLTVT.